These 29 T cell receptor beta chains were sequenced from one sample in a study of T cells in Graves' hyperthyroidism and ophthalmopathy. The source material, RNA transcripts, was used to amplify TCR beta CDR3 regions. Initially, a first-round RT-PCR of the TCR CDR3 employed the HTBI primer set. TCRdb used MiXCR to reprocess the multiplex PCR reads, holding one entry per CDR3 protein. The table records 400,000 or so distinct CDR3 sequences, roughly 14% of them present only once. The sequenced sample was blood. The origin of the receptors is a woman aged 25 to 45 with Graves' ophthalmopathy.

This clonotype was picked up a small number of times. This chain joins TRBV20-1 and TRBJ2-4, with a tentative D call TRBD1 (6 bases). Between the trimmed V and J ends, which lost 4 bases and 0 bases, there was a span of 13 bases. The CDR3 has 15 amino acids. Germline CDR1 reads DFQATT; CDR2 reads SNEGSKA (reference sequence). The CDR3 coding sequence is TGCAGTGCTACAGGACAGACTCTAGCCAAAAACATTCAGTACTTC. It translates to CSATGQTLAKNIQYF.

The chain joins TRBV28 to TRBJ2-5; 9 nucleotides align to TRBD1. Germline values: CDR1 MDHEN, CDR2 SYDVKM. The CDR3 totals 14 residues. The J segment lost 4 bases and the V segment lost 6 bases, leaving 6 bases of the junction unmatched. Written as DNA, the CDR3 is TGTGCCAGCAGGCACACAGGGGGCGGAGAGACCCAGTACTTC. Its protein is CASRHTGGGETQYF.

This clonotype has more than one count but fewer than ten. The gene calls are TRBV29-1 and TRBJ2-2; 7 bases match TRBD1. The CDR3 is 16 residues long. V lost 3 bases, J lost 0 bases, and 7 bases stayed unmatched. Per germline, CDR1 SQVTM and CDR2 ANQGSEA. CDR3 loop: CSVEKMDRSNTGELFF. DNA for the CDR3: TGCAGCGTTGAGAAAATGGACAGGTCGAACACCGGGGAGCTGTTTTTT.

This clonotype was counted a few times. This may arise from a read error, as a much more abundant clone is one base away. The genes are TRBV7-9 and TRBJ2-7, with 13 nucleotides matching TRBD2. CDR3 length: 15 residues. CDR1 is SEHNR, CDR2 FQNEAQ, per germline (reference sequence). V was clipped by 5 bases and J by 2 bases; unmatched bases: 3. Here the CDR3 DNA reads TGTGCCAGCAGCACTGGGACTAGCGGGGCCTACGAGCAGTACTTC. This translates into CASSTGTSGAYEQYF.

This clonotype has ten or more counts. The chain joins TRBV11-2 to TRBJ2-7; TRBD1 matches 7 bases. With V trimmed by 3 bases and J by 6 bases, 2 bases remained unmatched. The CDR3 covers 12 residues. Per the germline V gene, CDR1 is SGHAT and CDR2 is FQNNGV. The CDR3 sequence is CASSLTGLEQYF. In DNA form, the CDR3 reads TGTGCCAGCAGCTTGACAGGGCTCGAGCAGTACTTC. Full variable domain (remainder filled in from reference TRBV11-2 and TRBJ2-7): EAGVAQSPRYKIIEKRQSVAFWCNPISGHATLYWYQQILGQGPKLLIQFQNNGVVDDSQLPKDRFSAERLKGVDSTLKIQPAKLEDSAVYLCASSLTGLEQYFGPGTRLTVT.

This clonotype showed up many times. The CDR3 here is CASSLGHRGPNYGYTF. The DNA for the CDR3 is TGTGCCAGCAGCTTAGGCCATCGGGGCCCCAACTATGGCTACACCTTC. The genes are TRBV13 and TRBJ1-2; perhaps TRBD1 as D (5 bases). The V and J ends lost 0 bases and 2 bases respectively, with 13 bases between them. CDR3 length: 16 residues. Germline lookup yields CDR1 PRHDT and CDR2 FYEKMQ (reference sequence).

This clonotype was detected a few times. The chain has TRBV5-8 and TRBJ2-5; 11 bases align to TRBD2. V was clipped by 4 bases and J by 1 base; unmatched bases: 9. The CDR3 is made up of 17 amino acids. The germline V gene has CDR1 SGHTS and CDR2 YDEGEE. The chain's CDR3 is CASSGRILAGAQETQYF. The CDR3 region has the DNA TGTGCCAGCAGCGGACGGATACTAGCGGGGGCCCAAGAGACCCAGTACTTC.

This clonotype was detected many times. This sequence joins TRBV6-1 and TRBJ2-1; 9 bases are a match to TRBD2. CDR1 and CDR2 (germline): MNHNS, SASEGT. Germline trimming cut 6 bases from V and 2 bases from J; bases unmatched to any gene: 2. The CDR3 consists of 14 residues. CDR3 nucleotides: TGTGCCAGCAGAGCTAGCGGGGCCTACAATGAGCAGTTCTTC. Its translation is CASRASGAYNEQFF.

In this sample, this clonotype turned up a few times. CDR3 DNA sequence: TGTGCCAGCAGTTACTTACCGGGACAGAATTCACCCCTCCACTTT. Amino acids: CASSYLPGQNSPLHF. This sequence joins TRBV6-2 or TRBV6-3 and TRBJ1-6; 7 bases map to TRBD1. The CDR3 consists of 15 residues. The ends lost 1 base at V and 7 bases at J; junction bases unmatched: 4. Germline V gene sequence: CDR1 MNHEY, CDR2 SVGEGT.

This clonotype was counted at least ten times. The gene calls are TRBV30 and TRBJ1-2; TRBD1 aligns across 9 bases. After removal of 7 bases from V and 7 bases from J, the junction contained 13 bases not matched to a gene. The CDR3 runs 14 residues. Germline V gives CDR1 GTSNPN, CDR2 SVGIG (reference sequence). The DNA of the CDR3 is TGTGCCTCACTTACCCGGACAGGGGTTCGTGGCTACACCTTC. This translates into CASLTRTGVRGYTF.

There are many counts of this clonotype. This sequence joins TRBV6-6 and TRBJ2-7, with 7 bases lining up with TRBD1. The CDR3 is 14 residues long. Trimming cost V 2 bases and J 3 bases; bases outside gene matches: 4. From germline, CDR1 is MNHNY and CDR2 SVGAGI (reference sequence). This CDR3 reads CASSYKQGSYEQYF. CDR3 DNA: TGTGCCAGCAGTTACAAACAGGGGAGCTACGAGCAGTACTTC.

This clonotype came up many times. J is TRBJ1-2 and V is TRBV12-3 or TRBV12-4, with 9 bases fitting TRBD1. CDR3 size: 15 residues. Trimming took 5 bases from V and 4 from J; bases not matched to a gene: 8. CDR3 loop: CASSPPDRGVYGYTF. In DNA form, the CDR3 reads TGTGCCAGCAGTCCGCCCGACAGGGGGGTCTATGGCTACACCTTC.

This clonotype was counted many times. The chain couples TRBV5-8 to TRBJ1-2; D call uncertain. Trimming took 0 bases from V and 4 from J, leaving 13 bases between them. CDR1 and CDR2 from the germline V gene are SGHTS and YDEGEE. The CDR3 is 15 residues long. CDR3 nucleotides: TGTGCCAGCAGCTTGGCGGCCCAGTTGGGCTATGGCTACACCTTC. Its protein is CASSLAAQLGYGYTF.

This clonotype came up a few times. The V gene is TRBV9, the J gene TRBJ1-2; no clear D. The V end was cut by 1 base, the J end by 4 bases, with 14 bases between. CDR3 length: 15 residues. Per the germline V gene, CDR1 is SGDLS and CDR2 is YYNGEE. CDR3 nucleotide sequence: TGTGCCAGCAGCGTATATTGGGGTGTGGGCTATGGCTACACCTTC. Translating gives CASSVYWGVGYGYTF.

This clonotype was detected many times. The rearrangement links TRBV5-4 to TRBJ2-5; 8 nucleotides align to TRBD2. CDR1 SGHNT and CDR2 YYREEE come from the germline V gene (reference sequence). The CDR3 covers 15 residues. The junction had 8 bases not matched to a gene; V was cut back by 3 bases and J by 4 bases. The chain's CDR3 is CASSSAGGRRETQYF. CDR3 nucleotides: TGTGCCAGCAGCTCGGCGGGGGGCCGGAGAGAGACCCAGTACTTC.

In this sample, this clonotype turned up many times. The chain recombines TRBV20-1 with TRBJ2-7; 9 nucleotides agree with TRBD2. From germline, CDR1 is DFQATT and CDR2 SNEGSKA (reference sequence). Germline trimming cut 5 bases from V and 3 bases from J; bases unmatched to any gene: 8. This CDR3 is 14 amino acids long. CDR3 sequence reads: CSARSSGAYYEQYF. The CDR3 nucleotides read TGCAGTGCTCGATCTAGCGGGGCGTACTACGAGCAGTACTTC.

In this sample, this clonotype turned up a few times. J is TRBJ1-4 and V is TRBV7-9; 12 bases fit TRBD1. V shed 5 bases, J shed 0 bases, and the junction held 4 bases outside the gene matches. Germline CDR1 and CDR2: SEHNR and FQNEAQ (reference sequence). CDR3 length equals 17 residues. CDR3 amino acids: CASSAGTGGTTNEKLFF. In DNA, the CDR3 is TGTGCCAGCAGCGCCGGGACAGGGGGCACAACTAATGAAAAACTGTTTTTT.

This clonotype was counted many times. The rearrangement joins TRBV11-2 to TRBJ2-1; weak D call: TRBD1 (5 bases). Germline V gene data show CDR1 as SGHAT and CDR2 as FQNNGV. The germline V and J ends were trimmed by 5 bases and 8 bases, with 19 bases remaining between them. The CDR3 is 15 residues long. CDR3 DNA: TGTGCCAGCAGCAAAAGGGGTAGGGTTGAGGATGAGCAGTTCTTC. It codes for CASSKRGRVEDEQFF.

This clonotype was recorded many times. The chain links TRBV7-8 to TRBJ2-3; D is possibly TRBD2 (6 bases). The CDR3 totals 20 residues. Per germline, CDR1 SGHVS and CDR2 FQNEAQ. Trimming removed 2 bases at V and 0 bases at J, with 24 bases between. The CDR3 nucleotides are TGTGCCAGCAGCTTAAGAAAAAGTCTAGCGACCCACACGAGCACAGATACGCAGTATTTT. This gives the protein CASSLRKSLATHTSTDTQYF.

Ten or more counts support this clonotype. V usage is TRBV27 and J usage is TRBJ2-7, with 8 bases aligning to TRBD1. CDR3 size: 17 residues. Trimming cost V 6 bases and J 0 bases; bases outside gene matches: 13. From germline, CDR1 is MNHEY and CDR2 SMNVEV (reference sequence). The CDR3 sequence is CASRQYFRTGNSYEQYF. The CDR3, as DNA: TGTGCCAGCAGACAATATTTCCGGACAGGGAACTCCTACGAGCAGTACTTC.

This clonotype was counted at least ten times. The V and J genes are TRBV2 and TRBJ1-1, with 7 nucleotides matching TRBD1. Losses at the gene ends were 6 bases for V and 9 bases for J; bases not matched to a gene: 19. The CDR3 is 16 amino acids. From germline, CDR1 is SNHLY and CDR2 FYNNEI. For the CDR3, the DNA is TGTGCCAGCAGCGACAGGGTGATCCAGGCACCGCAAAAAGCTTTCTTT. Amino acid sequence: CASSDRVIQAPQKAFF.

This clonotype occurred many times. V gene TRBV15 combines with J gene TRBJ1-1, with D unresolved. This CDR3 is built from 15 residues. Trimming removed 2 bases from V and 4 bases from J, with 14 bases in between. Germline V gives CDR1 LNHNV, CDR2 YYDKDF (reference sequence). CDR3 coding DNA: TGTGCCACCAGCAGAATCCTAGATCCAAGCACTGAAGCTTTCTTT. Its translation is CATSRILDPSTEAFF.

This clonotype was seen a handful of times. The V and J genes are TRBV9 and TRBJ2-7, with a weak D call TRBD2 (6 bases). The CDR3 consists of 13 residues. Germline V CDR1 and CDR2: SGDLS, YYNGEE. V was cut by 4 bases and J by 3 bases, with 11 bases left in between. CDR3 in DNA: TGTGCCAGCAGCCGGGACTCAGGCTACGAGCAGTACTTC. It yields the protein CASSRDSGYEQYF.

This clonotype appeared a few times. V is TRBV6-2 or TRBV6-3 and J is TRBJ2-1; possible D gene TRBD1, 8 bases. Germline-derived CDR1 and CDR2 are MNHEY and SVGEGT. V was shortened by 2 bases and J by 6 bases, with 17 bases between the two germline ends. CDR3 length equals 16 residues. The CDR3 coding sequence is TGTGCCAGCAGTTACGGACTACAGGGGGGGTTCAATGAGCAGTTCTTC. Translating gives CASSYGLQGGFNEQFF.

The chain has TRBV2 and TRBJ2-5; 13 bases are a match to TRBD2. Per germline, CDR1 SNHLY and CDR2 FYNNEI. J was trimmed by 3 bases and V by 6 bases; bases with no gene match: 4. CDR3 length equals 15 residues. The DNA of the CDR3 is TGTGCCAGCAGCAACGGACTAGCGGGGGAAGAGACCCAGTACTTC. It specifies CASSNGLAGEETQYF. Full variable domain (outside the CDR3, taken from reference TRBV2 and TRBJ2-5): EPEVTQTPSHQVTQMGQEVILRCVPISNHLYFYWYRQILGQKVEFLVSFYNNEISEKSEIFDDQFSVERPDGSNFTLKIRSTKLEDSAMYFCASSNGLAGEETQYFGPGTRLLVL.

This clonotype was seen more than once but under ten times. CDR3 residues: CASSPVPGPSYNSPLHF. The CDR3 coding sequence is TGCGCCAGCAGCCCAGTTCCCGGGCCCTCCTATAATTCACCCCTCCACTTT. J is TRBJ1-6 and V is TRBV4-1; D ambiguous. Germline lookup yields CDR1 MGHRA and CDR2 YSYEKL. There are 17 residues in the CDR3. Trimming took 4 bases from V and 0 from J, leaving 13 bases between them.

This clonotype came up many times. The J gene is TRBJ2-3, the V gene TRBV13; 9 bases line up with TRBD2. The CDR3 contains 13 residues. V was clipped by 5 bases and J by 9 bases; unmatched bases: 6. Germline-derived CDR1 and CDR2 are PRHDT and FYEKMQ (reference sequence). The CDR3 region has the DNA TGTGCCAGCAGCCCACGACTAGCGGCAACGCAGTATTTT. Encoded protein: CASSPRLAATQYF.

This clonotype was seen ten or more times. The chain recombines TRBV11-3 with TRBJ2-1; no clear D gene. Germline-derived CDR1 and CDR2 are SGHNT and YENEEA. This CDR3 comprises 12 residues. Between the trimmed V and J ends, which lost 5 bases and 6 bases, there was a span of 8 bases. The CDR3 nucleotides read TGTGCCAGCAGCCCCACAAGCAATGAGCAGTTCTTC. It specifies CASSPTSNEQFF.

The rearrangement joins TRBV5-1 to TRBJ2-2; 11 nucleotides match TRBD1. The CDR3 is 16 amino acids. Germline assignment: CDR1 SGHRS and CDR2 YFSETQ. The V segment lost 4 bases and the J segment 1 base; nucleotides outside the gene matches: 3. This CDR3 reads CASSPGTGGNTGELFF. The CDR3 DNA sequence: TGCGCCAGCAGCCCCGGGACAGGGGGGAACACCGGGGAGCTGTTTTTT.